This T cell receptor beta chain was profiled in a study of cytomegalovirus exposure and HLA in healthy donors. Each donor was nominally healthy when sampled (though unrecorded immune exposures were likely). With 60 Vbeta and 13 Jbeta primers, the PCR was carried out. Using immunoSEQ multiplex PCR, the repertoire was profiled, and TCRdb retains in-frame clones only, with some absent. The data hold about 180,000 clones, with around 80% observed a single time. The CDR3 extends over 17 amino acids. V lost 8 bases, J lost 3 bases, and 16 bases stayed unmatched. Germline V gene lookup returns CDR1 SEHNR and CDR2 FQNEAQ (reference sequence).

The rearrangement links TRBV7-9 to TRBJ2-3; TRBD2 matches at 8 bases. The source material was PBMCs. This TCR was recovered from a woman younger than 45 in good health and CMV-seronegative. CDR3 nucleotide sequence: TGTGCCAGCGGCGTGAAGATCGGAGCGGGGGAAACAGATACGCAGTATTTT. Its translation is CASGVKIGAGETDTQYF.